This TCR beta chain came from a study of blood T cells in healthy people across ages. V was cut by 2 bases and J by 10 bases, with 9 bases left in between. Germline-derived CDR1 and CDR2 are SGHVS and FNYEAQ. CDR3 length equals 12 residues. The authors ran a second PCR of roughly 6 to 12 cycles using a sample-barcoded 5' primer and a J-beta primer mix. TCRdb itself ran the 5' RACE reads through MiXCR, one entry per CDR3 protein. Among roughly 410,000 distinct CDR3 sequences, over 45% were seen once, and the ten largest hold around 49%. The sample taken for sequencing was blood. This sequence was found in a man between 60 and 70 years old in good health. This chain joins TRBV7-6 and TRBJ2-1; no definite D call. The CDR3 sequence: CASSLFSQEQFF. CDR3 sequence (DNA): TGTGCCAGCAGCTTATTTTCCCAAGAGCAGTTCTTC.